This T cell receptor (beta chain) appears in the sequencing data of a study of Ad26.COV2.S vaccination and SARS-CoV-2 variants. Study overall: Donor participated within the Ad26.COV2.S arm of the COV1001 trial. Into the muscle, Ad26.COV2.S was dosed once or twice, 56 days apart. Study-wide findings and caveats: Analyses of TCR breadth and depth may have underestimated total T cell responses.

Clones were sequenced by immunoSEQ multiplex PCR, and TCRdb holds only the in-frame ones, with some missing. The sample has roughly 510,000 clones; roughly nine tenths are singletons. Specified treatment: about 20 received Ad26.COV2.S at low or high dose, single or two shots; roughly 5 received placebo; per-sample allocation not given. The samples were gathered on day 63 after the first injection of vaccine or placebo. Spike of the Wuhan-strain SARS-CoV-2 was expressed by an Ad26 vector, which formed the vaccine. On this clone itself: Its antigen remains unknown.

The CDR3 runs to 18 residues. Between the trimmed V and J ends, which lost 3 bases and 5 bases, there was a span of 25 bases. CDR1 WNHNN and CDR2 SYGVQD come from the germline V gene (reference sequence). This sequence originates from a person aged 18 to 59 who received the Ad26.COV2.S COVID-19 vaccine or a placebo. The chain employs TRBV10-1 and TRBJ1-1; D is possibly TRBD1 (6 bases). The specimen was peripheral blood, collected in a trial of Ad26.COV2.S vaccine versus placebo. CDR3 amino acids: CASSDCTPRQAIGTEAFF. The CDR3 DNA is TGCGCCAGCAGTGATTGTACGCCCCGACAGGCCATAGGAACTGAAGCTTTCTTT.